This passage covers 18 T cell receptor beta chains from one sample sequenced in a study of tumor-infiltrating lymphocytes in oesophageal squamous cell carcinoma (dated by TCRdb to 2016 to 2018). The protocol used for the library was PCR. Sequenced on an Illumina HiSeq 2000. TCRdb reworked the public reads: Q25 trimming with fastp, MiXCR clone assembly, productive beta chains retained. Entries are consolidated by CDR3 protein sequence, retaining the most common genes and DNA. This sample lists about 11,000 distinct CDR3 sequences; around 56% were detected once. The ten top clones hold about 30% of the sample. The sequencing sample was made of esophageal tumor tissue. The receptor set was obtained from a male donor with esophageal squamous cell carcinoma.

CDR3 sequence reads: CASSLSGARLDTQYF. CDR3 DNA: TGTGCCAGCAGCTTATCAGGGGCCCGACTGGATACGCAGTATTTT. The chain has TRBV7-3 and TRBJ2-3; D may be TRBD1 (6 bases). The CDR3 runs to 15 residues. The ends were cut back, 2 bases at V and 6 bases at J, with 15 bases in the middle. Per the germline V gene, CDR1 is SGHTA and CDR2 is FQGTGA. The complete variable domain, with remaining parts taken from reference TRBV7-3 and TRBJ2-3, reads GAGVSQTPSNKVTEKGKYVELRCDPISGHTALYWYRQSLGQGPEFLIYFQGTGAADDSGLPNDRFFAVRPEGSVSTLKIQRTERGDSAVYLCASSLSGARLDTQYFGPGTRLTVL.

This clonotype was found many times. This sequence joins TRBV10-3 and TRBJ2-1; D unclear. V was shortened by 0 bases and J by 12 bases, with 9 bases between the two germline ends. The germline gives CDR1 ENHRY, CDR2 SYGVKD. The CDR3 length is 12 residues. The DNA of the CDR3 is TGTGCCATCAGTGAGTCGACGGATGCGCAGTTCTTC. This encodes CAISESTDAQFF.

This sequence joins TRBV5-1 and TRBJ1-2; D is uncertain. Trimming removed 2 bases at V and 2 bases at J, with 7 bases between. The CDR3 loop spans 13 amino acids. Germline assignment: CDR1 SGHRS and CDR2 YFSETQ. Here the CDR3 DNA reads TGCGCCAGCAGCTTCCAGGAGAACTATGGCTACACCTTC. It encodes CASSFQENYGYTF.

This chain uses TRBV7-9 with TRBJ2-3, with D hard to call. TRBJ2-7 explains the end of the DNA better; the J call may be wrong. This CDR3 region has 12 residues. The germline CDR1 and CDR2 sequences are SEHNR and FQNEAQ (reference sequence). The CDR3, as DNA: TGTGCCAGCAGCTTAAAAGCGTACGAGCAGTACTTC. It codes for CASSLKAYEQYF.

This chain joins TRBV12-3 or TRBV12-4 and TRBJ2-7; D is perhaps TRBD1 (6 bases). The length of the CDR3 is 16 residues. Trimming left V 0 bases short and J 2 bases short, with 14 bases between. CDR3 nucleotides: TGTGCCAGCAGTTTAGCCGGTGGGGGACAAACCTACGAGCAGTACTTC. This sequence encodes CASSLAGGGQTYEQYF.

This clonotype was detected only once. J is TRBJ2-5 and V is TRBV5-6; 7 nucleotides match TRBD1. The J call may be wrong; the DNA end is better matched by TRBJ2-7. Germline CDR1 is SGHDT and CDR2 is YYEEEE. CDR3 length equals 14 residues. The CDR3 DNA follows: TGTGCCAGCAGCTATTCCGGGACAGACTACGAGCAGTACTTC. It translates to CASSYSGTDYEQYF.

As for this clonotype: The junction shows a germline mismatch at one end, possibly a read error. J is TRBJ2-1 and V is TRBV12-3 or TRBV12-4, with D possibly called TRBD1 or TRBD2 (5 bases each). CDR3 length: 15 amino acids. This CDR3 reads CASSLAGTIRSPLHF. DNA for the CDR3: TGTGCCAGCAGTCTCGCCGGGACCATAAGGTCACCCCTCCACTTC.

The chain carries TRBV7-8 and TRBJ1-2; D is unresolved. CDR3 length: 14 residues. CDR1 and CDR2 from the germline V gene are SGHVS and FQNEAQ. The ends were cut back, 5 bases at V and 5 bases at J, with 15 bases in the middle. CDR3 nucleotide sequence: TGTGCCAGCAGCCTAAGTAATTCGGGGTATGGCTACACCTTC. Translation gives CASSLSNSGYGYTF.

This clonotype was detected only a few times. V and J are TRBV7-3 and TRBJ2-1; D perhaps matches TRBD2 (5 bases). With 8 bases removed from V and 0 bases from J, the gap between germline ends came to 8 bases. Germline V gives CDR1 SGHTA, CDR2 FQGTGA. This CDR3 has 13 residues. The CDR3 sequence is CASGEGSYNEQFF. The CDR3 coding sequence is TGTGCCAGCGGTGAGGGCTCCTACAATGAGCAGTTCTTC.

V and J are TRBV7-9 and TRBJ2-3; 7 nucleotides align to TRBD2. The closer fit of TRBJ2-5 to the DNA end suggests the J call may be wrong. The germline CDR1 and CDR2 sequences are SEHNR and FQNEAQ (reference sequence). The CDR3 contains 15 residues. The CDR3 coding sequence is TGTGCCAGCAGCTATTTAAGCGGGGCCCAAGAGACCCAGTACTTC. This codes for CASSYLSGAQETQYF.

Judged by abundance, this clonotype is medium-sized. This chain connects TRBV11-2 to TRBJ2-1, with 14 positions matching TRBD2. V trimming: 0 bases; J trimming: 8 bases; junction bases outside the gene matches: 18. This CDR3 has 21 amino acids. Germline values: CDR1 SGHAT, CDR2 FQNNGV. Here the CDR3 DNA reads TGTGCCAGCAGCTTAGATTCAGAGACTAGCGGGAGGGTTCCTGTGCTCCATGAGCAGTTCTTC. Translation gives CASSLDSETSGRVPVLHEQFF.

This clonotype was seen only once. This sequence joins TRBV7-4 and TRBJ2-7; the D is unclear. This CDR3 has 15 residues. Trimming removed 5 bases from V and 5 bases from J, with 19 bases in between. Germline V gene data show CDR1 as SGHVT and CDR2 as SQSDAQ. For the CDR3, the DNA is TGTGCCAGCAGCCCCACCAGCGACAAGGTCGACGAGCAGTACTTC. Translated, it gives CASSPTSDKVDEQYF.

The chain employs TRBV7-4 and TRBJ1-1; tentatively, D is TRBD1 (6 bases). Trimming removed 3 bases at V and 0 bases at J, with 11 bases between. The CDR3 runs 15 residues. The germline gives CDR1 SGHVT, CDR2 SQSDAQ. CDR3 loop: CASSFARGMNTEAFF. The CDR3 DNA reads as TGTGCCAGCAGCTTCGCAAGGGGGATGAACACTGAAGCTTTCTTT. The variable domain in full, with the rest retrieved from reference TRBV7-4 and TRBJ1-1, is GAGVSQSPRYKVAKRGRDVALRCDSISGHVTLYWYRQTLGQGSEVLTYSQSDAQRDKSGRPSGRFSAERPERSVSTLKIQRTEQGDSAVYLCASSFARGMNTEAFFGQGTRLTVV.

The V and J genes are TRBV7-2 and TRBJ2-3, with TRBD2 matching over 7 bases. Germline values: CDR1 SGHTA, CDR2 FQGNSA. The CDR3 loop spans 15 amino acids. The ends lost 4 bases at V and 2 bases at J; junction bases unmatched: 6. The CDR3, as DNA: TGTGCCAGCAGCTCCCGACTAGCATTCACAGATACGCAGTATTTT. Its protein product is CASSSRLAFTDTQYF.

This clonotype showed up just a few times. The chain's CDR3 is CASSTQGQPQHF. CDR3 in DNA: TGTGCCAGCAGCACACAGGGACAGCCCCAGCATTTT. V gene TRBV12-3 or TRBV12-4 combines with J gene TRBJ1-5; D possibly corresponds to TRBD1 (6 bases). The CDR3 totals 12 residues. Trimming left V 6 bases short and J 7 bases short, with 10 bases between.

This chain connects TRBV28 to TRBJ1-1; D is uncertain. Germline CDR1 reads MDHEN; CDR2 reads SYDVKM. The CDR3 covers 16 residues. Trimming removed 7 bases at V and 2 bases at J, with 20 bases between. The CDR3 nucleotides read TGTGCCAGCAACCTCCTCCGTGGCAGAACCAACACTGAAGCTTTCTTT. Its translation: CASNLLRGRTNTEAFF. Looking up the rest from reference TRBV28 and TRBJ1-1 gives the full variable domain: DVKVTQSSRYLVKRTGEKVFLECVQDMDHENMFWYRQDPGLGLRLIYFSYDVKMKEKGDIPEGYSVSREKKERFSLILESASTNQTSMYLCASNLLRGRTNTEAFFGQGTRLTVV.

The chain joins TRBV7-2 to TRBJ2-7, with TRBD2 identical over 7 bases. The closer fit of TRBJ2-1 to the DNA end suggests the J call may be wrong. The CDR3 length is 16 residues. Germline V gene data show CDR1 as SGHTA and CDR2 as FQGNSA. The DNA of the CDR3 is TGTGCCAGCAGCTTGCCCTGGGGGGGGAATTACAATGAGCAGTTCTTC. Protein sequence: CASSLPWGGNYNEQFF.

This chain links TRBV25-1 with TRBJ1-1, with 8 bases identical to TRBD1. V was clipped by 0 bases and J by 6 bases; unmatched bases: 9. There are 16 residues in the CDR3. Germline V gene lookup returns CDR1 MGHDK and CDR2 SYGVNS. CDR3 protein: CASSEYGQGAWSEAFF. CDR3 bases: TGTGCCAGCAGTGAATATGGGCAGGGGGCATGGTCTGAAGCTTTCTTT.